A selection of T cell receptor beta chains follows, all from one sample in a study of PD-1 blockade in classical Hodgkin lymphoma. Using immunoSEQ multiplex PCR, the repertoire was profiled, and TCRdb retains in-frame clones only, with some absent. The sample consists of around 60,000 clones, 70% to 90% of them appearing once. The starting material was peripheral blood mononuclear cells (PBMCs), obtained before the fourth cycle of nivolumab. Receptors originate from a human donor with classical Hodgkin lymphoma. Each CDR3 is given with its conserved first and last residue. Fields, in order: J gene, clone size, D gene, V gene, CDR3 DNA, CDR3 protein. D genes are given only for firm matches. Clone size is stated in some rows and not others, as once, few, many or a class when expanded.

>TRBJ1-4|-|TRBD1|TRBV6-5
TGTGCCAGCAGTTATACCCCGACAGGGGGAAATGAAAAACTGTTTTTT
CASSYTPTGGNEKLFF
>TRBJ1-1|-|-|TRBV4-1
TGCGCCAGCAGCCAAGGAATGAGCACTGAAGCTTTCTTT
CASSQGMSTEAFF
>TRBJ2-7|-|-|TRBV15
TGTGCCACCAGCAGAGATCGGAGGGGGTACGAGCAGTACTTC
CATSRDRRGYEQYF
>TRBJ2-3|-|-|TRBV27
TGTGCCAGCAGTTTCCAGAGGACAGATACGCAGTATTTT
CASSFQRTDTQYF
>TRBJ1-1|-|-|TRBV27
TGTGCCAGCAGTTTAGGGAGAATGAACACTGAAGCTTTCTTT
CASSLGRMNTEAFF
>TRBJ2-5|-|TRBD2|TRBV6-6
TGTGCCAGCAGGACTAGCGGGGAATCCCAAGAGACCCAGTACTTC
CASRTSGESQETQYF
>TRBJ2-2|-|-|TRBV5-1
TGCGCCAGCAGCTTGGTAGGACAAGACACCGGGGAGCTGTTTTTT
CASSLVGQDTGELFF
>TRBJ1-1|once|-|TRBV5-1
TGCGCCAGCAGCTTGGCCCTGAACACTGAAGCTTTCTTT
CASSLALNTEAFF
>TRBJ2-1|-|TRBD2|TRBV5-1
TGCGCCAGCAGCTTGTTGCGGGGGGGCTTCGATGAGCAGTTCTTC
CASSLLRGGFDEQFF
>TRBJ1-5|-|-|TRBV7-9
TGTGCCAGCAGCTTAGGAGACCAGCCCCAGCATTTT
CASSLGDQPQHF
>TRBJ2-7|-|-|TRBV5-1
TGCGCCAGCAGCCTGCCGGGCGGCTCCTACGAGCAGTACTTC
CASSLPGGSYEQYF
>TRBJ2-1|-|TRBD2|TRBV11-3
TGTGCCAGCAGCCCGAGATGGACTAGCTGGTTGGATGAGCAGTTCTTC
CASSPRWTSWLDEQFF
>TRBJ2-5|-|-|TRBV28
TGTGCCAGCAGTTTTCCCGAAGGAGGGGGAGAGACCCAGTACTTC
CASSFPEGGGETQYF